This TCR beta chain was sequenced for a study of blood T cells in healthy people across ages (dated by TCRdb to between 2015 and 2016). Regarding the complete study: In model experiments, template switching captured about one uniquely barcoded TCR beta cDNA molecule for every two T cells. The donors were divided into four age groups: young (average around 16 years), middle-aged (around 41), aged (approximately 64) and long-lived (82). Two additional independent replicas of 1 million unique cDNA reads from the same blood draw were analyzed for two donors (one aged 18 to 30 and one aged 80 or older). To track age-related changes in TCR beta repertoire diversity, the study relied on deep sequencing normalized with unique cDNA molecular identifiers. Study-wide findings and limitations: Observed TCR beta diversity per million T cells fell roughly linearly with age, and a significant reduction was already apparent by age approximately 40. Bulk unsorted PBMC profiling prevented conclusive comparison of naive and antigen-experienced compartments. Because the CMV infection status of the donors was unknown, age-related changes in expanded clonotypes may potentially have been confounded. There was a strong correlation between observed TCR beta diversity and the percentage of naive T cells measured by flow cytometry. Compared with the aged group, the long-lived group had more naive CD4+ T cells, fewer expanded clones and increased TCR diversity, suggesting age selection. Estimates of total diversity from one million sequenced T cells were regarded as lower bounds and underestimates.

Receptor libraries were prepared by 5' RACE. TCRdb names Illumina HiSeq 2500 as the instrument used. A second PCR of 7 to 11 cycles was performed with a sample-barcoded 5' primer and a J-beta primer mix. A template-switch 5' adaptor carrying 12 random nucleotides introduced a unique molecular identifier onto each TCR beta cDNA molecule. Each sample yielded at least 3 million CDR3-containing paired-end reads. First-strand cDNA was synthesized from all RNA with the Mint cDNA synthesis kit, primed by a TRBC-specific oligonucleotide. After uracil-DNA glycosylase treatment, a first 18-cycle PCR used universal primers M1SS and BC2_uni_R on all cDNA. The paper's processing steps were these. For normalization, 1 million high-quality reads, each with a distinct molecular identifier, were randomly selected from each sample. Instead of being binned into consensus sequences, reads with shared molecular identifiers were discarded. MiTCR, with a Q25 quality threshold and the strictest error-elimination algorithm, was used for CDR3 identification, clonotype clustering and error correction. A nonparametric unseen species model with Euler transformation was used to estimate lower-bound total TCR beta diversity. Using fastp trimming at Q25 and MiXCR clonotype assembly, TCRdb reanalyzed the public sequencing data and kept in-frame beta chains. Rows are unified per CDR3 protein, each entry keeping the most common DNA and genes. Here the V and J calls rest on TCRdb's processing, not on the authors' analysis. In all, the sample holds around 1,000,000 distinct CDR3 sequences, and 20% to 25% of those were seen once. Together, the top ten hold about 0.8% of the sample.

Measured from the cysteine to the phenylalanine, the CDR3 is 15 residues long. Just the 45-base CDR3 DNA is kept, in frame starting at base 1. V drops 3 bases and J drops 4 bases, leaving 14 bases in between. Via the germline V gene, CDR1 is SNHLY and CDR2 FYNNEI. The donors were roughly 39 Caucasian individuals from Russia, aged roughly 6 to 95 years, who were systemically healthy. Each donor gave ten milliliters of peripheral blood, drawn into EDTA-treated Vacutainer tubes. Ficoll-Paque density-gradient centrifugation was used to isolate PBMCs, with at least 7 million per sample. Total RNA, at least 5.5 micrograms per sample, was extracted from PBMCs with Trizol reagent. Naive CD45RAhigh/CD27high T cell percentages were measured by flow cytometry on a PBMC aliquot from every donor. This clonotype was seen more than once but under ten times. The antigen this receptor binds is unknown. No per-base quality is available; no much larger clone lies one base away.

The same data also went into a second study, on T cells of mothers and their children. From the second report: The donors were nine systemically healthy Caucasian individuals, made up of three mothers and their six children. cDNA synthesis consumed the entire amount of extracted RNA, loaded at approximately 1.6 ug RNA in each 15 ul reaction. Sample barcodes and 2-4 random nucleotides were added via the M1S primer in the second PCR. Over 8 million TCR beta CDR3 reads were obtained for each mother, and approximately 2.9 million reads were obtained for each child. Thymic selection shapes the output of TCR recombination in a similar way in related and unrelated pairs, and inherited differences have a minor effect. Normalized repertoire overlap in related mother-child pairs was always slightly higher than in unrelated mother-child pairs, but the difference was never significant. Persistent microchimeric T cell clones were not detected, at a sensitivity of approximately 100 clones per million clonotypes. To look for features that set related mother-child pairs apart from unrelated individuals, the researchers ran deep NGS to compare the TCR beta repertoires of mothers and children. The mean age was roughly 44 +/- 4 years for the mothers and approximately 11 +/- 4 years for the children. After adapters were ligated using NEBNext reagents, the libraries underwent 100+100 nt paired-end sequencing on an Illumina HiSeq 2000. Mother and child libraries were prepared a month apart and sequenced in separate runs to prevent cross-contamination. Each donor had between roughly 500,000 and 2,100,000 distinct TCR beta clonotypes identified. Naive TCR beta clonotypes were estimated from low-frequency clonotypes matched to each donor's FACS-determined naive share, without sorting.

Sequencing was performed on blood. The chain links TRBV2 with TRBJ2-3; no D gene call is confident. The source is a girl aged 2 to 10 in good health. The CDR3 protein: CASSDLASGADTQYF. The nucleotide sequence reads TGTGCCAGCAGTGACTTGGCTTCTGGGGCAGATACGCAGTATTTT.